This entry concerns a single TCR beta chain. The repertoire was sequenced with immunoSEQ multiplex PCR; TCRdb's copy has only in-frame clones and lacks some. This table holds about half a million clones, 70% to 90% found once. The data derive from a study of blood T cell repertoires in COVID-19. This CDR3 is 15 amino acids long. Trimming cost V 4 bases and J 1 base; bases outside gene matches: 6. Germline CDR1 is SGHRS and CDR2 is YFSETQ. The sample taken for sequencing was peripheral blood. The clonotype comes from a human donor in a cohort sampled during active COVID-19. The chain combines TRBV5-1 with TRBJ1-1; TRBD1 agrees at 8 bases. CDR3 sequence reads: CASSPSGQGNTEAFF. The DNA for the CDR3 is TGCGCCAGCAGCCCTTCCGGACAGGGGAACACTGAAGCTTTCTTT.